This T cell receptor beta chain was retrieved from a study of blood T cell repertoires in COVID-19 (dated by TCRdb to between 2020 and 2021). As for the study more broadly: Samples covering the acute and convalescent phases of COVID-19 were provided by collaborators in the United States, Italy and Spain. The prospective study material was composed of cDNA or gDNA derived from T cells, B-cell-depleted T cells, or PBMCs. Samples were obtained from the ongoing ImmuneRACE study (first 160 participants) and from over 1,000 subjects provided by 6 global collaborators. Where available, HLA class I and class II types were taken from metadata supplied by the sample provider and were not determined by assay-based typing. Nearly every sample came with metadata listing a de-identified subject ID, COVID-19 status, age in years and sex. Subjects who had been exposed to COVID-19, were actively infected with it, or had recovered from it provided the deeply sampled blood TCRbeta repertoires that made up the dataset. The repertoires were made available in a free public database intended to serve as a resource for research on the immune response to SARS-CoV-2.

What the study reported, not specific to this receptor: How much clinical and demographic metadata was included differed by source and by participant, and the metadata was provided uncurated.

Each collaborating institution followed its own protocols to collect whole blood in K2EDTA tubes. For TCRbeta analysis, collaborator samples were shipped as frozen whole blood, as isolated PBMCs, or as DNA extracted from either sample type. TCRbeta CDR3 regions were amplified from genomic DNA by means of the immunoSEQ Assay, a bias-controlled multiplex PCR. The paper's data handling went like this. Nucleated cell counts per sample were estimated from amplification of reference gene primers within the assay. Sequence reads were collapsed and filtered to measure the absolute abundance of every unique TCRbeta CDR3 rearrangement. For each sample, productive Simpson clonality was calculated as the square root of Simpson's diversity index across productive rearrangements. The table was pulled from immuneACCESS by TCRdb, which kept in-frame rearrangements only. Such tables lose some clones; where checked, under half of the loss comes from unresolved V genes, and the rest has no known cause. For V, J and clone size, that table is used; D and trimming come from the DNA. Here the sample has 200,000 or so clones; 70% to 90% occur a single time. 2% to 2.5% of the sample belongs to the ten largest clones.

In this sample, this clone turned up once. Its specific antigen is unknown. One base away there is no much larger clone; base qualities are not given. This clonotype was obtained from a woman aged 45-60 years with acute or convalescent COVID-19. Sequencing was done on a sample of peripheral blood.

The bases read TGTGCCTGGAGTGTACAGGTTAACACTGAAGCTTTCTTT. It codes for CAWSVQVNTEAFF. The chain was built from TRBV30 and TRBJ1-1; a weak D assignment points to TRBD1 (5 bases agree). From cysteine to phenylalanine, the CDR3 is 13 amino acids long. Just the 39-base CDR3 DNA is kept, in frame starting at base 1. Between the V and J ends, shortened by 0 bases and 2 bases respectively, the junction contains 7 bases. The germline V gene (reference sequence) gives CDR1 as GTSNPN and CDR2 as SVGIG. With the portions outside the CDR3 filled from the reference TRBV30 and TRBJ1-1 genes, the complete variable region becomes SQTIHQWPATLVQPVGSPLSLECTVEGTSNPNLYWYRQAAGRGLQLLFYSVGIGQISSEVPQNLSASRPQDRQFILSSKKLLLSDSGFYLCAWSVQVNTEAFFGQGTRLTVV.